A selection of T cell receptor beta chains follows, all from one sample in a study of glioma-infiltrating T cells. In TCRdb, the multiplex PCR reads were re-called with MiXCR into one record per CDR3 protein. The data contain about 110,000 distinct CDR3 sequences, 20% to 30% of them singletons. Sequenced sample: glioma tissue, nonneoplastic brain tissue, or PBMCs (not recorded which). The receptors were gathered from a human donor with low-grade glioma or glioblastoma, undergoing nonglioma brain surgery, or in good health (not recorded which). Each CDR3 is given with its conserved first and last residue. The D gene is left open where the match is weak. The size of a clone is reported for some rows only, either as once, few or many, or as a class for expanded clones.

TGCGCCAGCCAAGAAAAAAATTACGAGCAGTACTTC	CASQEKNYEQYF	TRBV4-1	TRBJ2-7	-	-
TGTGCCAGCAGTTTCCGGGGCTCCTACAATGAGCAGTTCTTC	CASSFRGSYNEQFF	TRBV6-1	TRBJ2-1	many	-
TGCAGTGCTAGGATCCCAGGGGGCCCAGCGGGGGCCTACTACGAGCAGTACTTC	CSARIPGGPAGAYYEQYF	TRBV20-1	TRBJ2-7	many	-
TGCAGCGTCTTCGACAGGGGGGAGGCTCAGCCCCAGCATTTT	CSVFDRGEAQPQHF	TRBV29-1	TRBJ1-5	many	TRBD1
TGTGCCAGCAGTTTAAAACACGGACTAAATCAGCCCCAGCATTTT	CASSLKHGLNQPQHF	TRBV12-3/TRBV12-4	TRBJ1-5	many	-
TGTGCCAGCAGCTTAGGGGGAGGGGGCACGGGAGAGACCCAGTACTTC	CASSLGGGGTGETQYF	TRBV7-2	TRBJ2-5	many	-
TGTGCCAGCAGCCAAAGTCTGGAGGGGACCCAGTACTTC	CASSQSLEGTQYF	TRBV3-1	TRBJ2-5	many	-
TGCAGTGCTAGAGGGACAGTGAACACTGAAGCTTTCTTT	CSARGTVNTEAFF	TRBV20-1	TRBJ1-1	many	-
TGTGCCACCAGTGACCGACCACCCCTTCACAGGGTCGAGCAGTTCTTC	CATSDRPPLHRVEQFF	TRBV24-1	TRBJ2-1	many	-
TGTGCCACCAGTGACCCGAACCAGGGGACGGAGGAAAAACTGTTTTTT	CATSDPNQGTEEKLFF	TRBV24-1	TRBJ1-4	many	-
TGCAGTGCTAGAAGGGGGGGGAACACTGAAGCTTTCTTT	CSARRGGNTEAFF	TRBV20-1	TRBJ1-1	many	-
TGCAGTGCTAGAGGTCGTCGGGGCTCAGAGACCCGGTACTTC	CSARGRRGSETRYF	TRBV20-1	TRBJ2-5	-	-
TGTGCCAGCAGTTCCACCGGGACTAGCAATGAGCAGTTCTTC	CASSSTGTSNEQFF	TRBV7-2	TRBJ2-1	many	TRBD2
TGCGCCAGCAGCCCCCGACAGGGATCAGGCAATCAGCCCCAGCATTTT	CASSPRQGSGNQPQHF	TRBV4-1	TRBJ1-5	many	TRBD1
TGTGCCAGCAGTGAGGAAGTGCGGTCCAACACCGGGGCTGGGGATGAGCAGTTCTTC	CASSEEVRSNTGAGDEQFF	TRBV25-1	TRBJ2-1	many	-
TGTGCCAGCAGCCAACAAGGGAAGGGGCGGACCAAGTACTTC	CASSQQGKGRTKYF	TRBV7-3	TRBJ2-5	-	-
TGCGCCAGAAGCTGGGGTGAGAGTGGCGAGCAGTACTTC	CARSWGESGEQYF	TRBV5-1	TRBJ2-7	-	-
TGTGCCAGCAGCAAAGTGAGGAGCGGCCAAGAGACCCAGTACTTC	CASSKVRSGQETQYF	TRBV3-1	TRBJ2-5	many	-
TGCAGTGCTAGAGCGGGACTTGGATACGAGCAGTACTTC	CSARAGLGYEQYF	TRBV20-1	TRBJ2-7	many	-
TGTGCCAGCTCACCGGGACAGCGAGGGGAAGAGACCCAGTACTTC	CASSPGQRGEETQYF	TRBV18	TRBJ2-5	many	TRBD1
TGTGCCAGTAGACTAGCGGGAGAGACCCAGTACTTC	CASRLAGETQYF	TRBV7-3	TRBJ2-5	-	TRBD2
TGCAGTGCTACACCCCTGGGGGGAGGCAACAATGAGCAGTTCTTC	CSATPLGGGNNEQFF	TRBV20-1	TRBJ2-1	many	-